This is a list of T cell receptor beta chains from one sample in a study of sequential checkpoint blockade in melanoma. The assay was immunoSEQ multiplex PCR, and TCRdb's table has in-frame clones only and misses some. This table has approximately 10,000 clones, about four fifths appearing once. Sequences were derived from CD8+ T cells sorted from blood (inferred from file names), sampled from a patient given nivolumab and ipilimumab in sequence. The receptors originated from a human donor with melanoma. Each CDR3 is given with its conserved first and last residue. The D gene is left open where the match is weak. Clone size is shown for a subset of rows, as once, few, many or a class of expanded clone.

J gene: TRBJ1-5
D gene: TRBD1
V gene: TRBV10-1
CDR3 length: 14
clone size: medium-sized
CDR3 protein: CASRDRDSNQPQHF
CDR3 DNA: TGCGCCAGCAGGGACAGGGATAGCAATCAGCCCCAGCATTTT

J gene: TRBJ2-1
D gene: -
V gene: TRBV6-4
CDR3 length: 13
clone size: medium-sized
CDR3 protein: CASSVSGNNEQFF
CDR3 DNA: TGTGCCAGCAGTGTATCGGGTAACAATGAGCAGTTCTTC

J gene: TRBJ1-1
D gene: -
V gene: TRBV6-1
CDR3 length: 13
clone size: -
CDR3 protein: CASSVGENTEAFF
CDR3 DNA: TGTGCCAGCAGTGTGGGAGAGAACACTGAAGCTTTCTTT

J gene: TRBJ1-1
D gene: -
V gene: TRBV2
CDR3 length: 14
clone size: -
CDR3 protein: CASSEGRANTEAFF
CDR3 DNA: TGTGCCAGCAGTGAGGGCAGGGCGAACACTGAAGCTTTCTTT

J gene: TRBJ2-7
D gene: TRBD1
V gene: TRBV5-6
CDR3 length: 13
clone size: -
CDR3 protein: CASSWDRVNEQYF
CDR3 DNA: TGTGCCAGCAGCTGGGACAGGGTAAATGAGCAGTACTTC

J gene: TRBJ2-7
D gene: -
V gene: TRBV28
CDR3 length: 15
clone size: -
CDR3 protein: CASSLGLGAYYEQYF
CDR3 DNA: TGTGCCAGCAGTTTAGGGTTGGGGGCCTACTACGAGCAGTACTTC

J gene: TRBJ2-7
D gene: TRBD1
V gene: TRBV2
CDR3 length: 13
clone size: -
CDR3 protein: CASSATGAYEQYF
CDR3 DNA: TGTGCCAGCAGTGCTACAGGGGCCTACGAGCAGTACTTC

J gene: TRBJ1-1
D gene: TRBD1
V gene: TRBV12-5
CDR3 length: 17
clone size: -
CDR3 protein: CASGPTGITGVDTEAFF
CDR3 DNA: TGTGCTAGTGGTCCGACCGGGATTACAGGGGTTGACACTGAAGCTTTCTTT

J gene: TRBJ2-7
D gene: -
V gene: TRBV27
CDR3 length: 15
clone size: -
CDR3 protein: CASAPSLAPDYEQYF
CDR3 DNA: TGTGCCAGCGCCCCCTCCCTAGCTCCAGACTACGAGCAGTACTTC

J gene: TRBJ1-1
D gene: -
V gene: TRBV7-6
CDR3 length: 14
clone size: -
CDR3 protein: CASSLEAGYGEAFF
CDR3 DNA: TGTGCCAGCAGCTTAGAGGCAGGGTACGGTGAAGCTTTCTTT

J gene: TRBJ2-7
D gene: -
V gene: TRBV6-5
CDR3 length: 13
clone size: -
CDR3 protein: CASSSGIHYEQYF
CDR3 DNA: TGTGCCAGCAGTTCCGGGATACACTACGAGCAGTACTTC

J gene: TRBJ2-7
D gene: -
V gene: TRBV9
CDR3 length: 14
clone size: -
CDR3 protein: CASSVGGGHYEQYF
CDR3 DNA: TGTGCCAGCAGCGTAGGGGGGGGGCACTACGAGCAGTACTTC

J gene: TRBJ2-1
D gene: -
V gene: TRBV5-3
CDR3 length: 12
clone size: once
CDR3 protein: CARAPGENEQFF
CDR3 DNA: TGTGCCAGAGCCCCTGGGGAGAATGAGCAGTTCTTC

J gene: TRBJ2-7
D gene: TRBD2
V gene: TRBV6-5
CDR3 length: 15
clone size: -
CDR3 protein: CASSYSREVLYEQYF
CDR3 DNA: TGTGCCAGCAGTTACAGTCGGGAGGTTCTTTACGAGCAGTACTTC

J gene: TRBJ2-1
D gene: TRBD2
V gene: TRBV6-5
CDR3 length: 15
clone size: -
CDR3 protein: CASSYSGGRTDEQFF
CDR3 DNA: TGTGCCAGCAGTTACTCTGGCGGGAGGACCGATGAGCAGTTCTTC

J gene: TRBJ1-4
D gene: -
V gene: TRBV15
CDR3 length: 16
clone size: -
CDR3 protein: CATSRDRGLTNEKLFF
CDR3 DNA: TGTGCCACCAGCAGAGATCGGGGGTTAACTAATGAAAAACTGTTTTTT

J gene: TRBJ2-7
D gene: -
V gene: TRBV7-9
CDR3 length: 14
clone size: -
CDR3 protein: CASSPREEPYEQYF
CDR3 DNA: TGTGCCAGCAGCCCCCGCGAGGAGCCCTACGAGCAGTACTTC

J gene: TRBJ2-1
D gene: TRBD2
V gene: TRBV12-5
CDR3 length: 16
clone size: -
CDR3 protein: CASGLHLAGGYNEQFF
CDR3 DNA: TGTGCTAGTGGTTTACATCTAGCGGGAGGCTACAATGAGCAGTTCTTC

J gene: TRBJ2-3
D gene: TRBD2
V gene: TRBV4-2
CDR3 length: 17
clone size: once
CDR3 protein: CASSQDWAGGPTDTQYF
CDR3 DNA: TGTGCCAGCAGCCAAGACTGGGCGGGGGGCCCCACAGATACGCAGTATTTT

J gene: TRBJ2-2
D gene: TRBD2
V gene: TRBV27
CDR3 length: 19
clone size: -
CDR3 protein: CASSLYPLGGGARTGELFF
CDR3 DNA: TGTGCCAGCAGTTTATACCCACTGGGCGGGGGGGCGAGAACCGGGGAGCTGTTTTTT

J gene: TRBJ1-5
D gene: -
V gene: TRBV30
CDR3 length: 13
clone size: -
CDR3 protein: CAWTTDSNQPQHF
CDR3 DNA: TGTGCCTGGACCACAGATAGCAATCAGCCCCAGCATTTT

J gene: TRBJ1-5
D gene: -
V gene: TRBV19
CDR3 length: 15
clone size: once
CDR3 protein: CASSRLGREGQPQHF
CDR3 DNA: TGTGCCAGTAGTAGATTGGGCAGGGAAGGTCAGCCCCAGCATTTT

J gene: TRBJ2-1
D gene: TRBD2
V gene: TRBV6-4
CDR3 length: 16
clone size: few
CDR3 protein: CASSDSIGSGGDEQFF
CDR3 DNA: TGTGCCAGCAGTGACTCGATAGGTAGCGGGGGGGATGAGCAGTTCTTC

J gene: TRBJ2-1
D gene: TRBD2
V gene: TRBV30
CDR3 length: 15
clone size: -
CDR3 protein: CAWSVGLAGGDEQFF
CDR3 DNA: TGTGCCTGGAGTGTGGGACTAGCGGGAGGGGATGAGCAGTTCTTC

J gene: TRBJ2-1
D gene: TRBD2
V gene: TRBV11-1
CDR3 length: 18
clone size: -
CDR3 protein: CASSLGGLAGGVYNEQFF
CDR3 DNA: TGTGCCAGCAGCTTAGGGGGACTAGCGGGAGGGGTCTACAATGAGCAGTTCTTC

J gene: TRBJ1-1
D gene: -
V gene: TRBV6-1
CDR3 length: 15
clone size: -
CDR3 protein: CASTPTGTRNTEAFF
CDR3 DNA: TGTGCCAGCACCCCTACAGGGACCCGGAACACTGAAGCTTTCTTT

J gene: TRBJ1-5
D gene: -
V gene: TRBV6-4
CDR3 length: 14
clone size: -
CDR3 protein: CASTITAHNQPQHF
CDR3 DNA: TGTGCCAGCACAATCACAGCCCATAATCAGCCCCAGCATTTT

J gene: TRBJ2-1
D gene: -
V gene: TRBV5-5
CDR3 length: 13
clone size: -
CDR3 protein: CASSFRASYEQFF
CDR3 DNA: TGTGCCAGCAGCTTTCGGGCTAGCTATGAGCAGTTCTTC

J gene: TRBJ1-2
D gene: -
V gene: TRBV27
CDR3 length: 15
clone size: -
CDR3 protein: CASSPLATGLGGYTF
CDR3 DNA: TGTGCCAGCAGTCCGCTGGCCACAGGGCTAGGTGGCTACACCTTC

J gene: TRBJ1-5
D gene: -
V gene: TRBV19
CDR3 length: 15
clone size: -
CDR3 protein: CASSIQANSNQPQHF
CDR3 DNA: TGTGCCAGTAGTATCCAGGCAAATAGCAATCAGCCCCAGCATTTT

J gene: TRBJ2-7
D gene: TRBD1
V gene: TRBV7-9
CDR3 length: 13
clone size: -
CDR3 protein: CASSNTDRDEQYF
CDR3 DNA: TGTGCCAGCAGCAACACGGACAGGGACGAGCAGTACTTC